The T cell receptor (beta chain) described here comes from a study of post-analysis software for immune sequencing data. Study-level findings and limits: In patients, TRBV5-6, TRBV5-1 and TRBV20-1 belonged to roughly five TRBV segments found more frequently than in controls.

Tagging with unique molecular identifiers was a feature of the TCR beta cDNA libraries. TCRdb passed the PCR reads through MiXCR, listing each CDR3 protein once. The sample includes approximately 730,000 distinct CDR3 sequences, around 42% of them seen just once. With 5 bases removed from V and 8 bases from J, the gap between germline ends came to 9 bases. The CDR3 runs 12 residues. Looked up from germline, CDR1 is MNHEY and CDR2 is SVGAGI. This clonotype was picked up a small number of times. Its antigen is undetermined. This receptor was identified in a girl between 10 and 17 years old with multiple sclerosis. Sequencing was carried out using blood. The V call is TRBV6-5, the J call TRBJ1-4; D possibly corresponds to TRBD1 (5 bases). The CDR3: CASSRDGEKLFF. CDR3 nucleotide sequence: TGTGCCAGCAGTCGGGACGGCGAAAAACTGTTTTTT.